Each of the 14 T cell receptor beta chains below was sequenced from the same sample in a study of beta chain features in type 1 diabetes. The isolated RNA, all of it, was reverse transcribed, so expressed TCRB transcripts were what got sequenced. This table comes from immunoSEQ multiplex PCR, and its TCRdb copy is limited to in-frame clones, with some not included. This table has some 100,000 clones, 30% to 40% appearing once. The specimen sequenced was stem cell memory CD4+ T cells from blood. The source of these receptors is a woman younger than 30 in good health.

This chain connects TRBV7-9 to TRBJ1-2; D not resolved. V lost 1 base, J lost 6 bases, and 6 bases lay in between. The germline gives CDR1 SEHNR, CDR2 FQNEAQ (reference sequence). CDR3 length: 12 residues. This CDR3 reads CASSLESHGYTF. CDR3 DNA: TGTGCCAGCAGCTTAGAGAGTCATGGCTACACCTTC. Based on the CDR3 plus reference TRBV7-9 and TRBJ1-2, the full variable domain is DTGVSQNPRHKITKRGQNVTFRCDPISEHNRLYWYRQTLGQGPEFLTYFQNEAQLEKSRLLSDRFSAERPKGSFSTLEIQRTEQGDSAMYLCASSLESHGYTFGSGTRLTVV.

The chain recombines TRBV18 with TRBJ2-5; tentatively, D is TRBD1 (6 bases). The end of the DNA fits TRBJ2-7 better, so the J call may be wrong. This CDR3 region has 14 residues. The germline gives CDR1 KGHSH, CDR2 LQKENI. The CDR3 nucleotides read TGTGCCAGCTCTTTTAACAGGGACGGCGACGAGCAGTACTTC. Protein: CASSFNRDGDEQYF.

A single count supports this clone. The CDR3 nucleotides read TGTGCCAGCAGCTTAGAGGCCATCACCGGGGAGCTGTTTTTT. Translation: CASSLEAITGELFF. This sequence joins TRBV11-3 and TRBJ2-2; unclear D gene. The length of the CDR3 is 14 residues. Trimming shortened V by 0 bases and J by 4 bases, and 6 bases separated the two germline ends. Germline loops: CDR1 SGHNT, CDR2 YENEEA.

This clone has a handful of counts. The V call is TRBV19, the J call TRBJ1-4; D call uncertain. The length of the CDR3 is 15 residues. Germline V CDR1 and CDR2: LNHDA, SQIVND (reference sequence). The V gene lost 5 bases and the J gene lost 0 bases, with 10 bases spanning the gap. The CDR3, as DNA: TGTGCCAGTAGTTTCTCCCGGGCAACTAATGAAAAACTGTTTTTT. It codes for CASSFSRATNEKLFF.

This chain connects TRBV7-8 to TRBJ1-2, with a possible D match to TRBD1 (5 bases). Germline assignment: CDR1 SGHVS and CDR2 FQNEAQ. This CDR3 spans 14 amino acids. V was shortened by 5 bases and J by 4 bases, with 14 bases between the two germline ends. CDR3 bases: TGTGCCAGCAGCCCCGTGGGGGGTCCCTATGGCTACACCTTC. Translation: CASSPVGGPYGYTF. The variable domain in full, completed from reference TRBV7-8 and TRBJ1-2, reads GAGVSQSPRYKVAKRGQDVALRCDPISGHVSLFWYQQALGQGPEFLTYFQNEAQLDKSGLPSDRFFAERPEGSVSTLKIQRTQQEDSAVYLCASSPVGGPYGYTFGSGTRLTVV.

This clone was seen only a few times. CDR3 region: CAISEGLAGQETQYF. As DNA, the CDR3 is TGTGCCATCAGTGAGGGGCTAGCGGGCCAAGAGACCCAGTACTTC. V is TRBV10-3 and J is TRBJ2-5, with TRBD2 identical over 8 bases. V shed 2 bases and J 1 base; nucleotides not matched to a gene: 3. The CDR3 runs to 15 residues. CDR1 ENHRY and CDR2 SYGVKD come from the germline V gene.

This clone was seen a handful of times. In the same sample, other DNA sequences code for this CDR3. As DNA, the CDR3 is TGTGCCAGCAGTTCAACAGGGGGCTATGGCTACACCTTC. Encoded protein: CASSSTGGYGYTF. V is TRBV27 and J is TRBJ1-2; 8 bases agree with TRBD1. Germline loops: CDR1 MNHEY, CDR2 SMNVEV (reference sequence). The CDR3 has 13 residues. V was clipped by 4 bases and J by 4 bases; unmatched bases: 2.

This clone has more than one count but fewer than ten. The genes are TRBV7-8 and TRBJ1-1; D not certain. The germline V gene encodes CDR1 SGHVS and CDR2 FQNEAQ. The CDR3 length is 13 residues. V was clipped by 5 bases and J by 1 base, with 8 bases between them. DNA for the CDR3: TGTGCCAGCAGCAAGAGGCAGAACACTGAAGCTTTCTTT. This encodes CASSKRQNTEAFF.

The V and J genes are TRBV9 and TRBJ1-2, with D possibly matching TRBD1 (5 bases). The V and J ends lost 0 bases and 8 bases respectively, with 23 bases between them. Germline values: CDR1 SGDLS, CDR2 YYNGEE. This CDR3 has 17 amino acids. This CDR3 reads CASSVEDLRRGRYGYTF. The CDR3, as DNA: TGTGCCAGCAGCGTAGAAGATTTGAGGAGGGGAAGGTACGGCTACACCTTC. Using reference TRBV9 and TRBJ1-2 for the parts outside the CDR3, the full variable domain is DSGVTQTPKHLITATGQRVTLRCSPRSGDLSVYWYQQSLDQGLQFLIQYYNGEERAKGNILERFSAQQFPDLHSELNLSSLELGDSALYFCASSVEDLRRGRYGYTFGSGTRLTVV.

V is TRBV5-1 and J is TRBJ2-3; possible D gene TRBD2, 5 bases. This CDR3 spans 14 amino acids. V gave up 4 bases and J gave up 2 bases, with 11 bases separating them. Per germline, CDR1 SGHRS and CDR2 YFSETQ. CDR3 bases: TGCGCCAGCAGCCCATTAGGACTCACAGATACGCAGTATTTT. Amino acid sequence: CASSPLGLTDTQYF.

The V gene is TRBV13, the J gene TRBJ1-2; 7 bases match TRBD1. Per germline, CDR1 PRHDT and CDR2 FYEKMQ (reference sequence). This CDR3 has 15 amino acids. The V segment lost 5 bases and the J segment 2 bases; nucleotides outside the gene matches: 8. CDR3 amino acids: CASSQIRGYNYGYTF. CDR3 in DNA: TGTGCCAGCAGCCAAATCAGGGGGTACAACTATGGCTACACCTTC.

The V gene is TRBV20-1, the J gene TRBJ1-2, with TRBD1 as a possible D gene (6 bases). The germline V gene has CDR1 DFQATT and CDR2 SNEGSKA (reference sequence). Trimming took 5 bases from V and 6 from J, leaving 10 bases between them. The CDR3 consists of 11 residues. The CDR3 DNA follows: TGCAGTGCTCCAGGGGTGGATGGCTACACCTTC. Protein sequence: CSAPGVDGYTF.

The V gene is TRBV28, the J gene TRBJ1-5; TRBD1 matches 8 bases. The CDR3 runs to 15 residues. The V and J ends lost 1 base and 7 bases, in that order; junction bases with no gene match: 6. Germline V gene data show CDR1 as MDHEN and CDR2 as SYDVKM. In DNA form, the CDR3 reads TGTGCCAGCAGTTTATTGGCAGGGGGCGGACAGCCCCAGCATTTT. This encodes CASSLLAGGGQPQHF.

Here the CDR3 DNA reads TGTGCCAGTGCCGGGGGTGTCCAGCATTTT. Its protein product is CASAGGVQHF. The rearrangement joins TRBV19 to TRBJ1-5; perhaps TRBD1 as D (5 bases). The germline CDR1 and CDR2 sequences are LNHDA and SQIVND (reference sequence). The CDR3 sequence is 10 residues long. Between the trimmed V and J ends, which lost 8 bases and 12 bases, there was a span of 11 bases.